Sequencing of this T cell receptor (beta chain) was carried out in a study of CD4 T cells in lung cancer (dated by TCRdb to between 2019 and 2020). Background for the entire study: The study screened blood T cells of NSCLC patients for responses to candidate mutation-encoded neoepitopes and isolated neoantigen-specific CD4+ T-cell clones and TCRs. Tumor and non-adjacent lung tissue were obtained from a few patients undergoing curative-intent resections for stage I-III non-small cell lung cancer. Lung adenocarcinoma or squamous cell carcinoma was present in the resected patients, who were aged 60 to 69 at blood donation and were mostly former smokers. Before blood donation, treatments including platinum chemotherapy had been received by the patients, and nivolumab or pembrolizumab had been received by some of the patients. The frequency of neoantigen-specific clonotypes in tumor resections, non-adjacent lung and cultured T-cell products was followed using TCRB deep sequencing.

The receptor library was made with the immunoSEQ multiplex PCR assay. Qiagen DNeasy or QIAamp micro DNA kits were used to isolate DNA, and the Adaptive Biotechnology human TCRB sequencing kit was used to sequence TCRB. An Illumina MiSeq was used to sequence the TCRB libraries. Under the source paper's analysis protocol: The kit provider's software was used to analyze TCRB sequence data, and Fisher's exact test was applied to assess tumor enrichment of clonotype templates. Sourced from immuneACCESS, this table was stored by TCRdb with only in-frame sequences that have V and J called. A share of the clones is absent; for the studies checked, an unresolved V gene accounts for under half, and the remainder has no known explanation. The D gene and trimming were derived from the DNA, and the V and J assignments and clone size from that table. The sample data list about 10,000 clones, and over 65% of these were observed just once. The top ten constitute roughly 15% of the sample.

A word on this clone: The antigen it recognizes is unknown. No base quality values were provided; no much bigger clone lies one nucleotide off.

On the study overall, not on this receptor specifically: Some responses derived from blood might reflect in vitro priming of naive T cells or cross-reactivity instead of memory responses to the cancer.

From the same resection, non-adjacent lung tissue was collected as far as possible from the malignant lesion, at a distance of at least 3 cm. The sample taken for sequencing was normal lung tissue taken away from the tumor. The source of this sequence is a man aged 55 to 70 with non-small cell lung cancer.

The DNA sequence follows: TGTGCCAGCCTGCGCGGGAGCGACGAGACCCAGTACTTC. Its coded protein is CASLRGSDETQYF. The rearranged chain carries TRBV28 and TRBJ2-5; 7 bases in the middle match TRBD2. The germline V gene gives CDR1 as MDHEN and CDR2 as SYDVKM. Trimmed from V: 8 bases; trimmed from J: 5 bases; junction bases lacking a gene match: 8. The cysteine opens and the phenylalanine closes a CDR3 of 13 amino acids. This entry keeps only the CDR3 DNA: 39 bases, framed from base 1.